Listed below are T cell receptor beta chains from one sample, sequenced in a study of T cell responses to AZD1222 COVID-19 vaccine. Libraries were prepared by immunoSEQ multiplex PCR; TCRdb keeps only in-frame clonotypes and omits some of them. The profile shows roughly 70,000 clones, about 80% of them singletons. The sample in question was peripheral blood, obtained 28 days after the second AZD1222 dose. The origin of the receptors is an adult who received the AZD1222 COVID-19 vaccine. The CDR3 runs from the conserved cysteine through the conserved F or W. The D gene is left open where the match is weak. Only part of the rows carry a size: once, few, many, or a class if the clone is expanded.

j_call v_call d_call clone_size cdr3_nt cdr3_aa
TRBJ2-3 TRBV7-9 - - TGTGCCAGCAGCTTACCGGGCCCGGGCTCTATTTCTAGCACAGATACGCAGTATTTT CASSLPGPGSISSTDTQYF
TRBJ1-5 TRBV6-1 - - TGTGCCAGCAGTGACGGACAGCGCAGTCAGCCCCAGCATTTT CASSDGQRSQPQHF
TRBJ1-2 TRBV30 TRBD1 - TGTGCCTGGGCAGATCGGACAGGACTTAACTATGGCTACACCTTC CAWADRTGLNYGYTF
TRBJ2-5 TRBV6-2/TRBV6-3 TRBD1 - TGTGCCAGCAGCCCTCGACAGGGACGGAAAGACATGTACTTC CASSPRQGRKDMYF
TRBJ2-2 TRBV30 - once TGTGCCTGGACCCGGGCAGAAAACACCGGGGAGCTGTTTTTT CAWTRAENTGELFF
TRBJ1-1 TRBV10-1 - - TGCGCCAGCAGTGAGGGGCAGGGACGCACTGAAGCTTTCTTT CASSEGQGRTEAFF
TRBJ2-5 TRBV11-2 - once TGTGCCAGCAGCTCTGGCGCCGAGACCCAGTACTTC CASSSGAETQYF
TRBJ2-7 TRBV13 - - TGTGCCACCAAGGGCGGAGGGTCCTACGAGCAGTACTTC CATKGGGSYEQYF
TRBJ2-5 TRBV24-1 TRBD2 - TGTGCCACCAGTGATTTCAAACGCGGGGGGGAGGAGACCCAGTACTTC CATSDFKRGGEETQYF
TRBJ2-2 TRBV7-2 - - TGTGCCAGCAGCCAGAACAGGGAGAACACCGGGGAGCTGTTTTTT CASSQNRENTGELFF
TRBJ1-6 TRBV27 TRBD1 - TGTGCCAGCAGTGCGGACAGGGCGGTTGGATCCTCCTATAATTCACCCCTCCACTTT CASSADRAVGSSYNSPLHF
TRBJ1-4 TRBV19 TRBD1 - TGTGCCAGTAGTAAACAGGGGGGAGAAAAACTGTTTTTT CASSKQGGEKLFF
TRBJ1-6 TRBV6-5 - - TGTGCCAGCAGAGCCCCAGGATATAATTCACCCCTCCACTTT CASRAPGYNSPLHF
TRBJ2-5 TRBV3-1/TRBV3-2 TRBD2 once TGTGCCAGCAGCCAAGAGGTAGCGGGTGGCGAGACCCAGTACTTC CASSQEVAGGETQYF
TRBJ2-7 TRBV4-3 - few TGCGCCAGCAGTCCGCAGCGGGTCGGGACCTACGAGCAGTACTTC CASSPQRVGTYEQYF
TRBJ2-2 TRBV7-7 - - TGTGCCAGCAGCAAAGGGCCGGACGGTGGAGGGGACGGAACCGGGGAGCTGTTTTTT CASSKGPDGGGDGTGELFF
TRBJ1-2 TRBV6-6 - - TGTGCCAGCCAAGTTCGGGTAGCTAACTATGGCTACACCTTC CASQVRVANYGYTF
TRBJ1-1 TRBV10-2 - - TGCGCCAGCAGTGAGTCCGGTCCCACTGAAGCTTTCTTT CASSESGPTEAFF